A selection of T cell receptor beta chains follows, all from one sample in a study of blood T cells in healthy people across ages. MiXCR, run by TCRdb on the 5' RACE reads, gives a single entry per CDR3 protein. The sample includes hundreds of thousands of distinct CDR3 sequences, roughly 60% seen only once; the top ten take around 22%. The sample taken for sequencing was blood. Every receptor here comes from a man aged 25 to 40 in good health. The CDR3 runs from the conserved cysteine through the conserved F or W. The order of the fields is J gene, D gene, clone size, V gene, CDR3 DNA, CDR3 protein. The D gene is left open where the match is weak. Clone size appears in some rows only: once, few, many, or a class for an expanded clone.

>TRBJ1-2|.|.|TRBV20-1
TGCAGTGCTAAAGCCGGAAATGGCTACACCTTC
CSAKAGNGYTF
>TRBJ1-2|.|.|TRBV7-9
TGTGCCAGCAGCTTGGGGGGGCCCGGGTATGGCTACACCTTC
CASSLGGPGYGYTF
>TRBJ2-3|.|.|TRBV7-2
TGTGCCAGCAGCTTAGTCCGTCTTGGCACAGATACGCAGTATTTT
CASSLVRLGTDTQYF
>TRBJ2-7|TRBD1|.|TRBV7-8
TGTGCCAGCAGCCCCTCCCGGGACAGATTTTACAATGAGCAGTACTTC
CASSPSRDRFYNEQYF
>TRBJ2-7|.|.|TRBV7-2
TGTGCCAGCAGCTTAGGGGGAAGGGCGGTTCTCCACGAGCAGTACTTC
CASSLGGRAVLHEQYF
>TRBJ2-2|TRBD1|.|TRBV27
TGTGCCAGCAGTTGGGACAGGGGGCGATCAACCGGGGAGCTGTTTTTT
CASSWDRGRSTGELFF
>TRBJ1-2|.|.|TRBV9
TGTGCCAGCAGCCTCCGCGCGGGAGCAAACTATGGCTACACCTTC
CASSLRAGANYGYTF
>TRBJ2-7|.|.|TRBV20-1
TGCAGTGCTAGATCGACAAGCGGTCAGCCCTACGAGCAGTACTTC
CSARSTSGQPYEQYF
>TRBJ1-2|.|few|TRBV29-1
TGCAGCGTTGTTCTGGACTCGGCCAAGACTTACGAGGGCTATGGCTACACCTTC
CSVVLDSAKTYEGYGYTF
>TRBJ1-1|TRBD1|.|TRBV18
TGTGCCAGCTCACCAAACCGGCTAGGGACAGGGAACACTGAAGCTTTCTTT
CASSPNRLGTGNTEAFF
>TRBJ2-1|.|.|TRBV7-9
TGTGCCAGCAGCTCCAGAGGATTGCCCTACAATGAGCAGTTCTTC
CASSSRGLPYNEQFF
>TRBJ2-7|TRBD2|.|TRBV15
TGTGCCACCAGCAGGACTAGCGGGGGCCTCTACGAGCAGTACTTC
CATSRTSGGLYEQYF
>TRBJ1-2|.|.|TRBV10-2
TGCGCCAGCAAGGGAAATTCTAACTATGGCTACACCTTC
CASKGNSNYGYTF
>TRBJ1-4|.|.|TRBV7-9
TGTGCCAGCAGCCCCGGGACACTCGGGGTGACAGGACTGTTTTTT
CASSPGTLGVTGLFF
>TRBJ2-1|.|.|TRBV20-1
TGCAGTGCTAGATGGACAGCGAACAATGAGCAGTTCTTC
CSARWTANNEQFF
>TRBJ2-1|TRBD1|.|TRBV20-1
TGCAGTGCTACCCGTCCGACAGGGGCAAATGAGCAGTTCTTC
CSATRPTGANEQFF
>TRBJ2-2|TRBD1|.|TRBV20-1
TGCAGTGCTAGCAGATTCGGGACAGGGGCGAACACCGGGGAGCTGTTTTTT
CSASRFGTGANTGELFF
>TRBJ1-1|.|.|TRBV29-1
TGCAGCGCTTTAAGGGAGAGGGCCACTGAAGCTTTCTTT
CSALRERATEAFF
>TRBJ2-1|TRBD1|.|TRBV3-1
TGTGCCAGCAGCTCGGATTCAGGGGGATCCTACAATGAGCAGTTCTTC
CASSSDSGGSYNEQFF
>TRBJ2-1|.|.|TRBV12-3/TRBV12-4
TGTGCCAGCAGTTTCGGGCAGGGGCAGGATGAGCAGTTCTTC
CASSFGQGQDEQFF
>TRBJ1-2|TRBD1|.|TRBV14
TGTGCCAGCAGCCCCGGGACAGGACAATATGGCTACACCTTC
CASSPGTGQYGYTF
>TRBJ1-1|.|.|TRBV4-3
TGCGCCAGCAGCCAAGTGGTGGGGCAAAGGACTGAAGCTTTCTTT
CASSQVVGQRTEAFF
>TRBJ2-5|.|few|TRBV29-1
TGCAGCGTTCGCAGGGGGGTAGAGCAAGAGACCCAGTACTTC
CSVRRGVEQETQYF
>TRBJ2-1|TRBD1|.|TRBV20-1
TGCAGTGCGCGTTCCGGGACAGCATACAATGAGCAGTTCTTC
CSARSGTAYNEQFF
>TRBJ2-1|.|.|TRBV7-3
TGTGCCAGCAGCCCGGGGGGCCCAGCATTAAATGAGCAGTTCTTC
CASSPGGPALNEQFF
>TRBJ2-1|.|.|TRBV2
TGTGCCAGTTCAACGTTGAGCTCCTACAATGAGCAGTTCTTC
CASSTLSSYNEQFF
>TRBJ1-1|.|.|TRBV29-1
TGCAGCGTCTCCTGGGGGAACACTGAAGCTTTCTTT
CSVSWGNTEAFF
>TRBJ1-2|.|.|TRBV2
TGTGCCAGCAGTGAAGAGTCGGGGCAGGGGATATATGGCTACACCTTC
CASSEESGQGIYGYTF
>TRBJ2-2|.|.|TRBV4-3
TGCGCCAGCAGCCAAGATAAGCTAGGGCACACCGGGGAGCTGTTTTTT
CASSQDKLGHTGELFF
>TRBJ1-2|.|few|TRBV12-5
TGTGCTAGTGGTTTGGAAAGTCGGGGCTACACCTTC
CASGLESRGYTF
>TRBJ1-5|.|.|TRBV4-2
TGTGCCAGCAGCCAAGTGTACGACAGCAGCAATCAGCCCCAGCATTTT
CASSQVYDSSNQPQHF
>TRBJ2-3|TRBD2|few|TRBV4-3
TGCGCCAGCAGCCAAGATTTAGCGGGAGAATCCGCGCAGTATTTT
CASSQDLAGESAQYF
>TRBJ2-1|TRBD2|.|TRBV6-2/TRBV6-3
TGTGCCAGCAGTTACCCGTCTAGCGGAGTTAACAATGAGCAGTTCTTC
CASSYPSSGVNNEQFF
>TRBJ2-7|.|many|TRBV5-1
TGCGCCAGCAGTTCTGGTGGTGTCGAGCAGTACTTC
CASSSGGVEQYF
>TRBJ1-1|.|.|TRBV27
TGTGCCAGCAAGCTAGGTGGTGTGGACACTGAAGCTTTCTTT
CASKLGGVDTEAFF
>TRBJ2-1|.|few|TRBV3-1
TGTGCCAGCAGCCAGGTGTCGAACTCCTACAATGAGCAGTTCTTC
CASSQVSNSYNEQFF
>TRBJ2-3|.|few|TRBV7-2
TGTGCCAGCAGCCCACCAAATCCCCACACAGATACGCAGTATTTT
CASSPPNPHTDTQYF
>TRBJ1-1|.|.|TRBV5-1
TGCGCCAGCAGCTTGGCGGAGGGGTATGCTGAAGCTTTCTTT
CASSLAEGYAEAFF
>TRBJ2-5|.|.|TRBV7-9
TGTGCCAGCAGCGCTGGCGGGGTACGGGAGACCCAGTACTTC
CASSAGGVRETQYF
>TRBJ1-6|.|.|TRBV20-1
TGCAGTGCTAGATGGGGGGGAAGTTCACCCCTCCACTTT
CSARWGGSSPLHF
>TRBJ2-3|.|.|TRBV6-1
TGTGCCAGCAGTGAGTTTTATGGGCCACCAAATACGCAGTATTTT
CASSEFYGPPNTQYF
>TRBJ2-3|.|.|TRBV5-6
TGTGCCAGCAGCTACAGGCAGGCGCAGTATTTT
CASSYRQAQYF
>TRBJ1-6|.|.|TRBV6-2/TRBV6-3
TGTGCCAGCACCGAAACCGGGACGCGGCTAAATTCACCCCTCCACTTT
CASTETGTRLNSPLHF
>TRBJ2-7|.|.|TRBV7-6
TGTGCCAGCAGCCGGGGACAGCGGGAGATCCCCTACGAGCAGTACTTC
CASSRGQREIPYEQYF
>TRBJ2-6|.|.|TRBV3-1
TGTGCCAGCAGCTTTCGGACAGCGGGTAACTCTGGGGCCAACGTCCTGACTTTC
CASSFRTAGNSGANVLTF
>TRBJ2-7|.|.|TRBV10-3
TGTGCCACCTCGCTAGGCTCCTGCGAGCAGTACTTC
CATSLGSCEQYF
>TRBJ2-7|.|.|TRBV6-5
TGTGCCACCACGGACAGCCTAACATACGAGCAGTACTTC
CATTDSLTYEQYF
>TRBJ1-3|.|.|TRBV2
TGTGCCAGCAGTGAAGATGAAGGCTGGGGATCTGGAAACACCATATATTTT
CASSEDEGWGSGNTIYF
>TRBJ2-1|TRBD2|.|TRBV20-1
TGCAGTGCCGAGAAAAGACTAGCGGAGGGAAATGAGCAGTTCTTC
CSAEKRLAEGNEQFF